What follows is one T cell receptor beta chain and its context. Using immunoSEQ multiplex PCR, the repertoire was profiled, and TCRdb retains in-frame clones only, with some absent. The sample has 12,000 to 15,000 clones; around 88% are singletons. Germline V gives CDR1 SGHTA, CDR2 FQGNSA. Trimming stripped 7 bases from V and 13 bases from J, with 17 bases between. CDR3 size: 12 residues. The sample originates from a study of blood T cell repertoires in COVID-19. This chain connects TRBV7-2 to TRBJ2-1; tentative D call: TRBD2 (6 bases). This receptor was identified in a human donor in a cohort sampled during active COVID-19. The sequenced material came from peripheral blood. CDR3 nucleotide sequence: TGTGCCAGCACTCGACCGGCGGGGCAACAGTTCTTC. Encoded protein: CASTRPAGQQFF.